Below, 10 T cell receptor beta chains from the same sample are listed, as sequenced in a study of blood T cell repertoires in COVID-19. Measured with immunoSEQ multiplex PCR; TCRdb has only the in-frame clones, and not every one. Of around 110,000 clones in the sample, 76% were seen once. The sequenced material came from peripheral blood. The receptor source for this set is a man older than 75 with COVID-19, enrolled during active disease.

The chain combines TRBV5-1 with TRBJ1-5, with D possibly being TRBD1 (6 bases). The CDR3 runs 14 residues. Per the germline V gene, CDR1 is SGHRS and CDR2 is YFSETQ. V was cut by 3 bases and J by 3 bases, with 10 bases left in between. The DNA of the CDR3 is TGCGCCAGCAGCTCTACAGGGCTCAATCAGCCCCAGCATTTT. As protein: CASSSTGLNQPQHF.

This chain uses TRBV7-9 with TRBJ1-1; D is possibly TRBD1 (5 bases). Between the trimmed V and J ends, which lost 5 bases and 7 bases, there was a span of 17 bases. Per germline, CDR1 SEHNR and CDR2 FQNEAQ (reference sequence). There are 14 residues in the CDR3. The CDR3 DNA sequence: TGTGCCAGCAGCCCCTCCGGGACTGGATATGAAGCTTTCTTT. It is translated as CASSPSGTGYEAFF.

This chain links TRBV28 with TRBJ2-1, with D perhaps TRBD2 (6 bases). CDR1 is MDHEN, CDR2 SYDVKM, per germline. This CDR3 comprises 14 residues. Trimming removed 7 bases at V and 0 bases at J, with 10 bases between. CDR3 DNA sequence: TGTGCCAGCACCTGGGGGGACTCCTACAATGAGCAGTTCTTC. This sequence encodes CASTWGDSYNEQFF.

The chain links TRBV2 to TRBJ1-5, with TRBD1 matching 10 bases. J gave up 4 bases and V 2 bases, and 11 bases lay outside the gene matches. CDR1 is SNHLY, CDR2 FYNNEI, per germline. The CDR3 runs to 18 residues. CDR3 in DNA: TGTGCCAGCAGTGAAAAAGGGTGGGACAGGGGCCTGAATCAGCCCCAGCATTTT. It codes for CASSEKGWDRGLNQPQHF. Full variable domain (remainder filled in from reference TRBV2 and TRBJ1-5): EPEVTQTPSHQVTQMGQEVILRCVPISNHLYFYWYRQILGQKVEFLVSFYNNEISEKSEIFDDQFSVERPDGSNFTLKIRSTKLEDSAMYFCASSEKGWDRGLNQPQHFGDGTRLSIL.

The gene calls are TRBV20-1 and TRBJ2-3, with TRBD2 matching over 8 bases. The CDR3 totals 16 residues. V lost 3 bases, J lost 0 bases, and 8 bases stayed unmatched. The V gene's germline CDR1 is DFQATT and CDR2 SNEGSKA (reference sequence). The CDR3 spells CSASLLAETSTDTQYF. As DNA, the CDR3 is TGCAGTGCTAGTCTACTAGCGGAGACCAGCACAGATACGCAGTATTTT.

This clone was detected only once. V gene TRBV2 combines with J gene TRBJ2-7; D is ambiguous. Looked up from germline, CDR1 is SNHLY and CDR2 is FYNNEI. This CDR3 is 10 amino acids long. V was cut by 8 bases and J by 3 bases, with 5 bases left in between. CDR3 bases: TGTGCCAGCTCTCTCTACGAGCAGTACTTC. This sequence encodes CASSLYEQYF. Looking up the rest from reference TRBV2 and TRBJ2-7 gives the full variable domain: EPEVTQTPSHQVTQMGQEVILRCVPISNHLYFYWYRQILGQKVEFLVSFYNNEISEKSEIFDDQFSVERPDGSNFTLKIRSTKLEDSAMYFCASSLYEQYFGPGTRLTVT.

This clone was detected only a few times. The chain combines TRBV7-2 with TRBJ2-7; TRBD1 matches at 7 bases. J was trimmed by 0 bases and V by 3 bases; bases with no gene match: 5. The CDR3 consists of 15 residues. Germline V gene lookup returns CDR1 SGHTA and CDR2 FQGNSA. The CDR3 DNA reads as TGTGCCAGCAGCTTGTGGACAGGCCCCTCCTACGAGCAGTACTTC. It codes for CASSLWTGPSYEQYF.

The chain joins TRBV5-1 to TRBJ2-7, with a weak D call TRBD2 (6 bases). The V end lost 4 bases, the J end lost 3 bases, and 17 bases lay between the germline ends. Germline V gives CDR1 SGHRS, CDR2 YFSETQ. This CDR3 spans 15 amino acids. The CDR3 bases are TGCGCCAGCAGCACGGGGTGGGACTCGAACTACGAGCAGTACTTC. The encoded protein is CASSTGWDSNYEQYF.

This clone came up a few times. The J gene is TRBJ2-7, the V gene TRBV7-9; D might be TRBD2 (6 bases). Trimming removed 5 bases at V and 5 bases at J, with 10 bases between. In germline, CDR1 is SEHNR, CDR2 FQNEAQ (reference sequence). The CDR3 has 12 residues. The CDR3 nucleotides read TGTGCCAGCAGCCACTCGGGGGACGAGCAGTACTTC. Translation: CASSHSGDEQYF. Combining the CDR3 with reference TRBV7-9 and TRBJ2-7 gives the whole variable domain DTGVSQNPRHKITKRGQNVTFRCDPISEHNRLYWYRQTLGQGPEFLTYFQNEAQLEKSRLLSDRFSAERPKGSFSTLEIQRTEQGDSAMYLCASSHSGDEQYFGPGTRLTVT.

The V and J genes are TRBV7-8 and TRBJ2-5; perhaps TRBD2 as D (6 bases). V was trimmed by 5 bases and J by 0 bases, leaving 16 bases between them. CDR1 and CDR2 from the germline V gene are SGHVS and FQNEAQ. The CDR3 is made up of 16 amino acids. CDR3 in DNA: TGTGCCAGCAGCCTGCCCAGTTGGGGGGACCAAGAGACCCAGTACTTC. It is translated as CASSLPSWGDQETQYF.